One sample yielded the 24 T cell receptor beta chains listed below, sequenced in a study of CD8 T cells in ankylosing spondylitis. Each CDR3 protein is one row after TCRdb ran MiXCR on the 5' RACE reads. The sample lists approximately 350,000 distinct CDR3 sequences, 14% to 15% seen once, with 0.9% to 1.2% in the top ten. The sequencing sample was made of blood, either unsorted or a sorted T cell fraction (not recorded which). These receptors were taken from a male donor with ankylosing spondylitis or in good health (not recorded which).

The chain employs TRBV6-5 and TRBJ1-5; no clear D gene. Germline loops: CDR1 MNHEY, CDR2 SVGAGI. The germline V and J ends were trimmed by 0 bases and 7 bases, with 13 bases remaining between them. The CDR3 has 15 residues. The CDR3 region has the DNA TGTGCCAGCAGTTACTCGAGAGAATGGGGACAGCCCCAGCATTTT. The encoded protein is CASSYSREWGQPQHF.

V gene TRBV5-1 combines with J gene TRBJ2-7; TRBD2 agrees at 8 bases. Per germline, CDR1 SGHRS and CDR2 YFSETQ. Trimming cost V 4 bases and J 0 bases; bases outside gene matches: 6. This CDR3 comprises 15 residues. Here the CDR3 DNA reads TGCGCCAGCAGCCCCTTAGCGGGGAGCTCCTACGAGCAGTACTTC. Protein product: CASSPLAGSSYEQYF.

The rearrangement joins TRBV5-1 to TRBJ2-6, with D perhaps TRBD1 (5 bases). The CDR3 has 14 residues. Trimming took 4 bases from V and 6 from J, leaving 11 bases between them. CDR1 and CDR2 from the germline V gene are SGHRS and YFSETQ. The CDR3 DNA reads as TGCGCCAGCAGCATCCGGACAACGGCCAACGTCCTGACTTTC. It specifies CASSIRTTANVLTF. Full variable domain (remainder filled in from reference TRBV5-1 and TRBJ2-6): KAGVTQTPRYLIKTRGQQVTLSCSPISGHRSVSWYQQTPGQGLQFLFEYFSETQRNKGNFPGRFSGRQFSNSRSEMNVSTLELGDSALYLCASSIRTTANVLTFGAGSRLTVL.

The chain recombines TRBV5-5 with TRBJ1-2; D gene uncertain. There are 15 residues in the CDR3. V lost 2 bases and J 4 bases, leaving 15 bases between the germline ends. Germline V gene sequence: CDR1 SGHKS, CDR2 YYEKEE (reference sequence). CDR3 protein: CASSFYPPESYGYTF. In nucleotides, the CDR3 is TGTGCCAGCAGCTTCTACCCCCCGGAGTCCTATGGCTACACCTTC.

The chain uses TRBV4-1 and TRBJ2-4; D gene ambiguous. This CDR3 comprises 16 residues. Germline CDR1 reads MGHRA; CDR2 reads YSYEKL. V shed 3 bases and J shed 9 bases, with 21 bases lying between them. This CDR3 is CASSQPVGKPPPIQYF. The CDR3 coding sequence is TGCGCCAGCAGCCAGCCCGTAGGGAAGCCGCCCCCCATTCAGTACTTC.

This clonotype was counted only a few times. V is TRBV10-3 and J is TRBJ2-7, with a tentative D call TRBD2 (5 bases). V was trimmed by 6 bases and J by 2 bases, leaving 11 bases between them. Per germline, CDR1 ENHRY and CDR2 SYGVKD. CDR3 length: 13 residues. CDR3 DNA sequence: TGTGCCATCAGGGAGGCAGGAGCCTACGAGCAGTACTTC. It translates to CAIREAGAYEQYF.

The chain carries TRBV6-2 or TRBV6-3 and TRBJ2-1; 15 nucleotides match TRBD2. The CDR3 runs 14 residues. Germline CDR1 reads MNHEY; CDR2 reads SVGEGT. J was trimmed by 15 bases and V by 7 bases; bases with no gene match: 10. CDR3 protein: CASITGTSGGLGFF. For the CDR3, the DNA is TGTGCCAGCATCACCGGGACTAGCGGGGGGCTTGGGTTCTTC.

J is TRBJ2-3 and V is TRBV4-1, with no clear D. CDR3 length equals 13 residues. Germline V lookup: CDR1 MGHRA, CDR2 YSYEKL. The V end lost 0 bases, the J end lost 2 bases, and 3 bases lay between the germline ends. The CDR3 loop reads CASSQESTDTQYF. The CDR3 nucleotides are TGCGCCAGCAGCCAAGAGTCCACAGATACGCAGTATTTT.

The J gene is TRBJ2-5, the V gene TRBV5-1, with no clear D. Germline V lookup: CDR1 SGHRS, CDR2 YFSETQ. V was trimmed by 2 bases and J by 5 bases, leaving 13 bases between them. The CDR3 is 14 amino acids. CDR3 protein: CASSFSSELETQYF. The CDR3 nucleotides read TGCGCCAGCAGCTTTTCCTCGGAGCTTGAGACCCAGTACTTC.

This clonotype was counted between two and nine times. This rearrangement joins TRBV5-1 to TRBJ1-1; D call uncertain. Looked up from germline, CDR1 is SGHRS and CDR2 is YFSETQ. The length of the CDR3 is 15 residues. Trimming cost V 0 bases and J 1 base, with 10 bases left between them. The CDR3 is CASSLEDSGNTEAFF. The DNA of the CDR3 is TGCGCCAGCAGCTTGGAGGACTCGGGGAACACTGAAGCTTTCTTT. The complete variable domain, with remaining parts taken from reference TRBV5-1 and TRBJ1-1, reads KAGVTQTPRYLIKTRGQQVTLSCSPISGHRSVSWYQQTPGQGLQFLFEYFSETQRNKGNFPGRFSGRQFSNSRSEMNVSTLELGDSALYLCASSLEDSGNTEAFFGQGTRLTVV.

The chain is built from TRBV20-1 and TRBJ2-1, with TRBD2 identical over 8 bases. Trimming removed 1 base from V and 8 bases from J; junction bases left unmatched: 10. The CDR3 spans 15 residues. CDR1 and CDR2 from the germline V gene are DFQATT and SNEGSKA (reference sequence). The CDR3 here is CSARVFGRAGDEQFF. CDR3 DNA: TGCAGTGCTAGAGTATTCGGGAGGGCGGGCGATGAGCAGTTCTTC.

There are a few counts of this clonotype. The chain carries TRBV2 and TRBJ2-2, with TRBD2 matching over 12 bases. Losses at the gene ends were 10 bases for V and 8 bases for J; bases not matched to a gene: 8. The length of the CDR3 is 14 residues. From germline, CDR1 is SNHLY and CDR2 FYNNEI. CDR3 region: CATLPGTSGGELFF. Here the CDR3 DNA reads TGTGCCACCCTTCCCGGGACTAGCGGGGGGGAGCTGTTTTTT.

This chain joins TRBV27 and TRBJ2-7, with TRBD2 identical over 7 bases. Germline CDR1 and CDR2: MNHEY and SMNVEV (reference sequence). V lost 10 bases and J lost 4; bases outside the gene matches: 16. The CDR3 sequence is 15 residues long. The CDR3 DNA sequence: TGTGCCACCCGATCCAGGGCTAGCGGACTGTACGAGCAGTACTTC. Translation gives CATRSRASGLYEQYF.

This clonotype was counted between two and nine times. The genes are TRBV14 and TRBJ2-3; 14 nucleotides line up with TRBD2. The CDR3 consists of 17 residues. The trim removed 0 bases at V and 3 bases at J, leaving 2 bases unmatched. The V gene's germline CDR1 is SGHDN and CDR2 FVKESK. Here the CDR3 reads CASSQEWTSGRTDTQYF. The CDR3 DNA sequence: TGTGCCAGCAGCCAAGAGTGGACTAGCGGGAGGACAGATACGCAGTATTTT.

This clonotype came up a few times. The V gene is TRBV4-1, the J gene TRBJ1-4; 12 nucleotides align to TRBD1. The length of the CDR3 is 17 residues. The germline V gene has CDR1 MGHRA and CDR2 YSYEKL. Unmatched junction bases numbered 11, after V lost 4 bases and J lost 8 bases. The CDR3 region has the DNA TGCGCCAGCAGCCGCATTACCGGGACAGGGGGCCAGGAAAAACTGTTTTTT. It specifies CASSRITGTGGQEKLFF.

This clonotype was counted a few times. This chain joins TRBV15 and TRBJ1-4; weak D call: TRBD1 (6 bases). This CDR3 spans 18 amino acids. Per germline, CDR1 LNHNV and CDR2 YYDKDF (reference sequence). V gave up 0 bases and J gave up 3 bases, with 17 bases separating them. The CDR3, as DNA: TGTGCCACCAGCAGAGATGGGGCAGGGGCGAACTCTAATGAAAAACTGTTTTTT. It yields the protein CATSRDGAGANSNEKLFF.

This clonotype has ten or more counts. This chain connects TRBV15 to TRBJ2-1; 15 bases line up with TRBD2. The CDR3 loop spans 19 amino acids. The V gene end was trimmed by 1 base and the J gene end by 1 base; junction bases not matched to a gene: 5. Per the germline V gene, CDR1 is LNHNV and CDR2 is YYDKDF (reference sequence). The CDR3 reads CATSRGFGTSGRSYNEQFF. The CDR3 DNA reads TGTGCCACCAGCAGAGGCTTTGGGACTAGCGGGAGGTCCTACAATGAGCAGTTCTTC.

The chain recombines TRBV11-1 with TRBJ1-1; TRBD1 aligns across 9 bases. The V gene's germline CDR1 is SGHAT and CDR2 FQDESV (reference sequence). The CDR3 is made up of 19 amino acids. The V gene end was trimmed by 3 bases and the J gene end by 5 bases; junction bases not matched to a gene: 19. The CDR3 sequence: CASSFHPPGTGMYWTEAFF. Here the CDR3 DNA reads TGTGCCAGCAGCTTCCACCCCCCCGGGACAGGGATGTATTGGACTGAAGCTTTCTTT.

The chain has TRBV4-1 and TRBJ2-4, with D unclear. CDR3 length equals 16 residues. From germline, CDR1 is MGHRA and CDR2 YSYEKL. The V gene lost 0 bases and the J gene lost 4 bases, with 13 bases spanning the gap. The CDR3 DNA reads TGCGCCAGCAGCCAAGATTTTACAGCCACAAAAAACATTCAGTACTTC. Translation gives CASSQDFTATKNIQYF.

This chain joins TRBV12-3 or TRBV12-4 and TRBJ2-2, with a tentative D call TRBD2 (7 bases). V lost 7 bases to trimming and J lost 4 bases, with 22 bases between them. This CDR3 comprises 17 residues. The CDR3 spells CASIHRGGGRITGELFF. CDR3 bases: TGTGCCAGCATTCACAGAGGGGGGGGTAGGATCACCGGGGAGCTGTTTTTT.

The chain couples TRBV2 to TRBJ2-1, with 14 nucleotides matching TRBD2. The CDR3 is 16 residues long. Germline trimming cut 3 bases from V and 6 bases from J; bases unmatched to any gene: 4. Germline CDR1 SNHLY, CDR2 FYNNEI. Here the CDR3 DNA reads TGTGCCAGCAGTGATCGGACTAGCGGGAGGATCAATGAGCAGTTCTTC. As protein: CASSDRTSGRINEQFF.

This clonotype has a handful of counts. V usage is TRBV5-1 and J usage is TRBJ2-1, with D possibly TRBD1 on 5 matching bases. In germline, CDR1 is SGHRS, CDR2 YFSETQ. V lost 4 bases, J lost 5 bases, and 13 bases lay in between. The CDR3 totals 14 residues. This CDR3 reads CASSLLDMNNEQFF. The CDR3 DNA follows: TGCGCCAGCAGCCTCTTGGACATGAACAATGAGCAGTTCTTC.

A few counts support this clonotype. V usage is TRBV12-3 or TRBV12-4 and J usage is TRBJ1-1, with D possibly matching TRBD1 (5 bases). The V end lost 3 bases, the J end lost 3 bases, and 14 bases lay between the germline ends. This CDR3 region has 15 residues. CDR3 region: CASSLGQSQHTEAFF. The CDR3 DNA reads TGTGCCAGCAGTTTGGGGCAGAGTCAGCACACTGAAGCTTTCTTT.

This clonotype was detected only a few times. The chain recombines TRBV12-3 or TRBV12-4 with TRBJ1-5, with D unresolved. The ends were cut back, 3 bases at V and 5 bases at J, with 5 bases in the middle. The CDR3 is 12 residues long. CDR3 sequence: CASSFLDQPQHF. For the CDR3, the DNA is TGTGCCAGCAGTTTTCTGGATCAGCCCCAGCATTTT.